This entry describes one T cell receptor beta chain. Its antigen is not identified. These data are taken from a study of chemoradiotherapy in HPV16-positive cancers. Background on the study: Candidate HPV-specific clones and shared TCR motifs came from a couple of HPV16-positive patients. Study findings and constraints: Non-HPV-specific T cells did not expand in tumors during treatment, whereas candidate HPV-specific clones and E7-related motifs did. For HPV16-positive patients, expanding HPV-responsive T cells associated with longer recurrence-free survival. Functional assays defining HPV-specific T cells used only a couple of HPV16-positive patients.

The CDR3 totals 15 residues. The germline V gene has CDR1 SGHTA and CDR2 FQGNSA. The V and J ends lost 1 base and 1 base, in that order; junction bases with no gene match: 2. Data came from immunoSEQ multiplex PCR; TCRdb stores just in-frame clones and leaves some out. The table includes over a thousand clones, about nine tenths detected once. The J gene is TRBJ2-7, the V gene TRBV7-2, with 9 bases lining up with TRBD1. The sequence derives from a human donor with HPV-associated anogenital cancer. The sequencing here drew on tumor tissue, taken from a patient who underwent chemoradiotherapy. CDR3: CASSLEGTGSYEQYF. The CDR3 DNA follows: TGTGCCAGCAGCTTAGAAGGGACAGGGTCCTACGAGCAGTACTTC.